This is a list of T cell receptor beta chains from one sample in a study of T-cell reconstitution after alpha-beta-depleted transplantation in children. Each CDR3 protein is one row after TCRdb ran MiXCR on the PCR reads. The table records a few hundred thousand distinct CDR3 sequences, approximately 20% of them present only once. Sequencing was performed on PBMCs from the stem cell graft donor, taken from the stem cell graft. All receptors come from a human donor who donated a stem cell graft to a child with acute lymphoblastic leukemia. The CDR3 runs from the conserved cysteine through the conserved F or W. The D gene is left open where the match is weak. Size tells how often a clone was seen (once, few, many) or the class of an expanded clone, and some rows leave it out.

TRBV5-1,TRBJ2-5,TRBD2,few,TGCGCCAGCAGCTTCGGTGGGGAGGGCCCACAAGAGACCCAGTACTTC,CASSFGGEGPQETQYF
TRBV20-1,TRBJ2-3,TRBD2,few,TGCAGTGCTGTGGGGACTAGCGGCACAGATACGCAGTATTTT,CSAVGTSGTDTQYF
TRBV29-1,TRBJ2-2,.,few,TGCAGCGTTGTACCCGAGAACACCGGGGAGCTGTTTTTT,CSVVPENTGELFF
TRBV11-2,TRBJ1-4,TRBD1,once,TGTGCCAGCAGCCCGGGACAGCTTAAAAATGAAAAACTGTTTTTT,CASSPGQLKNEKLFF
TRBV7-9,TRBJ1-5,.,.,TGTGCCAGCAGTTCCGACAGGAACAGTCAGCCCCAGCATTTT,CASSSDRNSQPQHF
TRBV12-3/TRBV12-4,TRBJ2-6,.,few,TGTGCCAGCAGTTCCGATTTCTCTGGGGCCAACGTCCTGACTTTC,CASSSDFSGANVLTF
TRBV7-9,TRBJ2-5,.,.,TGTGCCAGCAGCTTCCCAGCTGAAGAGACCCAGTACTTC,CASSFPAEETQYF
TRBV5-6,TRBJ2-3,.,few,TGTGCCAGCAGCAACGATTACTGGGGGCAGATGCCCACAGATACGCAGTATTTT,CASSNDYWGQMPTDTQYF
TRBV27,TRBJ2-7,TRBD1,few,TGTGCCAGCAGTTCAGGGACAGGGATTTATCCCTACGAGCAGTACTTC,CASSSGTGIYPYEQYF
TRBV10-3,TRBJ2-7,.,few,TGTGCCATCAACACCCCTAGCTACGAGCAGTACTTC,CAINTPSYEQYF
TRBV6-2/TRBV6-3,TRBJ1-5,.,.,TGTGCCAGCAGATCCCTGGACTATAGCAATCAGCCCCAGCATTTT,CASRSLDYSNQPQHF
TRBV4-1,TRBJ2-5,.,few,TGCGCCAGCAGCCAAGTAGCTCAAGAGACCCAGTACTTC,CASSQVAQETQYF
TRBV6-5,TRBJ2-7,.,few,TGTGCCAGCAGTTATCAGCTAGGCCCCTCCTACGAGCAGTACTTC,CASSYQLGPSYEQYF
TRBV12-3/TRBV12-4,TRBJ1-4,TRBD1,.,TGTGCCAGCAGTGTGACAGGGAAAGAAAAACTGTTTTTT,CASSVTGKEKLFF
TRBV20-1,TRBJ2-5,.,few,TGCAGCCTCCTTCATGGGGGCGCGCAGACCCAGTACTTC,CSLLHGGAQTQYF
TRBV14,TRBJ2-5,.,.,TGTGCCAGCAGCCAAGATTCGGGGGGCGGGAAGACCCAGTACTTC,CASSQDSGGGKTQYF
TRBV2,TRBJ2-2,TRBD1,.,TGTGCCACCCAGGGGGTTGACGGGGAGCTGTTTTTT,CATQGVDGELFF
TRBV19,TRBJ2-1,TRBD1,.,TGTGCCAGTACCCCTAGGGGCGACAGGGTCTCCTACAATGAGCAGTTCTTC,CASTPRGDRVSYNEQFF
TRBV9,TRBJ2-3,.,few,TGTGCCAGCAGCGCCTCAGGGGTGGATACGCAGTATTTT,CASSASGVDTQYF
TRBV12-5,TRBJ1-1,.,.,TGTGCTAGTGGTTCTTCTACGGGTTATGGCACTGAAGCTTTCTTT,CASGSSTGYGTEAFF
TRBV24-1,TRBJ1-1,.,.,TGTGCCACCAGTGAGGCCGGACAGAGGAACACTGAAGCTTTCTTT,CATSEAGQRNTEAFF
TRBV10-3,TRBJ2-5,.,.,TGTGCCATCAGTGAGCCGGGAGTACGGGTGGGAGAGACCCAGTACTTC,CAISEPGVRVGETQYF
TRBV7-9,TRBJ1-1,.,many,TGTGCCAGCAGCTTAGGAAGAGGGTACACTGAAGCTTTCTTT,CASSLGRGYTEAFF
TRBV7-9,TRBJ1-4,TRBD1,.,TGTGCCAGCAGTTCGACAGGGGCTGAGGAAAAACTGTTTTTT,CASSSTGAEEKLFF
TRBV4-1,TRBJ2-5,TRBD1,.,TGCGCCAGCAGCCAAGATCTCGGGACAGACCCCGGGCACTTC,CASSQDLGTDPGHF
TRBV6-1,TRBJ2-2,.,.,TGTGCCACCGCTATTTCAGAGAACACCGGGGAGCTGTTTTTT,CATAISENTGELFF
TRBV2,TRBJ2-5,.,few,TGTGCCAGCAGTGAAGCGCTCGGGGGAGTCAAAGAGACCCAGTACTTC,CASSEALGGVKETQYF
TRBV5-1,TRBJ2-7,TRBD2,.,TGCGCCAGCAGCTTGGGTACTAGCGGGATGAGGAACGAGCAGTACTTC,CASSLGTSGMRNEQYF
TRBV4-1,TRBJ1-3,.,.,TGCGCCAGCAGCCAAGTGCCAAGGTCTGGAAACACCATATATTTT,CASSQVPRSGNTIYF
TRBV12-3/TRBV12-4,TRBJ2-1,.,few,TGTGCCAGCAGTTTCGGACCTCTCGGCGAGCAGTTCTTC,CASSFGPLGEQFF
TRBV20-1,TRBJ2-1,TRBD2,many,TGCAGTGCTAGAGGCCGGGAGGACAATGAGCAGTTCTTC,CSARGREDNEQFF
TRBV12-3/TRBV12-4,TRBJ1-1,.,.,TGTGCCAGCAGTTTTCTGACGACCACTGAAGCTTTCTTT,CASSFLTTTEAFF
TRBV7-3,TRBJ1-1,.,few,TGTGCCAGCAGCTTGACAGTCCAGAACACTGAAGCTTTCTTT,CASSLTVQNTEAFF
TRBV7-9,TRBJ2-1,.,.,TGTACCAGCAGTAGGGGCCATGAGCAGTTCTTC,CTSSRGHEQFF
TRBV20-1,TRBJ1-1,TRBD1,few,TGCAGTGTTCCATCCTGGTCCCTGGACAGGGTGATCACTGAAGCTTTCTTT,CSVPSWSLDRVITEAFF
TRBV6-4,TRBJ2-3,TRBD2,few,TGTGCCAGCAGTGACTCGCACGGCGGACTAGCGGGTTTCGATACGCAGTATTTT,CASSDSHGGLAGFDTQYF
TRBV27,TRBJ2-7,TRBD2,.,TGTGCCAGCAGAACTAGCGGGACTACCTACGAGCAGTACTTC,CASRTSGTTYEQYF
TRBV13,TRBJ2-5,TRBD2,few,TGTGCCAGCAGCTTAGTCGGCCCTAGCGGGAGGTATTATGAGACCCAGTACTTC,CASSLVGPSGRYYETQYF
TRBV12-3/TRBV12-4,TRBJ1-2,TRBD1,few,TGTGCCAGCAGCCGACAGGGGCCCTATGGCTACACCTTC,CASSRQGPYGYTF
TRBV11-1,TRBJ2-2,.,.,TGTGCCAGCAGTCTGGAGTTGGGCACCGGGGAGCTGTTTTTT,CASSLELGTGELFF
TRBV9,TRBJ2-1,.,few,TGTGCCAGCAGCGTAGCAGTGTTAGCAGACTATCTCAATGAGCAGTTCTTC,CASSVAVLADYLNEQFF
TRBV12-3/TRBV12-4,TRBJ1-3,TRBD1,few,TGTGGCACGACAGGGGCGGCTGGAAACACCATATATTTT,CGTTGAAGNTIYF
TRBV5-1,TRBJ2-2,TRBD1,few,TGCGCCAGCAGCCCCAGGACAGGACCGACGAACACCGGGGAGCTGTTTTTT,CASSPRTGPTNTGELFF
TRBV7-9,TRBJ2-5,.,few,TGTGCCAGCAGCTTAGCCTCGACAAAAGAGACCCAGTACTTC,CASSLASTKETQYF
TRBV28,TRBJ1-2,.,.,TGTGCCAGCGCCGGGACAAAGGAGAGATTATATGGCTACACCTTC,CASAGTKERLYGYTF
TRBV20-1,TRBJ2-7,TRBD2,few,TGCAGTGCTAGGGGACTAGCCTCCCCCTACGAGCAGTACTTC,CSARGLASPYEQYF
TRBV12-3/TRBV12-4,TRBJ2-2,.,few,TGTGCCAGCACCCCCTGGAGGGGATCGGACACCGGGGAGCTGTTTTTT,CASTPWRGSDTGELFF
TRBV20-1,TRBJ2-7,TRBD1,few,TGCAGTGCTCCGCTAGGGGGCCTGACTTACGAGCAGTACTTC,CSAPLGGLTYEQYF
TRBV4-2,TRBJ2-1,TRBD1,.,TGTGCCAGCAGCCGGACAGGCCGGGAAATAAGTGAGCAGTTCTTC,CASSRTGREISEQFF
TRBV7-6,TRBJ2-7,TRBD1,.,TGTGCCAGCAGCCCCCCGACAGGGTTTTACGAGCAGTACTTC,CASSPPTGFYEQYF
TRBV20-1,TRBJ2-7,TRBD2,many,TGCAGTGCTAGATCGAAGCGGGAGGTCCTCTCCTACGAGCAGTACTTC,CSARSKREVLSYEQYF
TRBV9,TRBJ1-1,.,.,TGTGCCAGCAGCGATCACCTTCAGGGGTTCCCTGAAGCTTTCTTT,CASSDHLQGFPEAFF
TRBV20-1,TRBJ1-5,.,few,TGCAGTGCCAGATCACTAACGGGGGAGTCTAGCAATCAGCCCCAGCATTTT,CSARSLTGESSNQPQHF
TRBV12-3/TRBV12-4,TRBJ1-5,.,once,TGTGCCAGCAGTTTAAAGCCTGAGATAGCAATCACCCAAGAGATATTAAATAGCAATCAGCCCCAGCATTTT,CASSLKPEIAITQEILNSNQPQHF
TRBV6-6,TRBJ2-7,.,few,TGTGCCAGCAGTTACGGGCAGGTGGGTGAGCAGTACTTC,CASSYGQVGEQYF
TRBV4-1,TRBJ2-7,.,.,TGCGCCAGCAGCCAAGTCGACAGTAACTACGAGCAGTACTTC,CASSQVDSNYEQYF
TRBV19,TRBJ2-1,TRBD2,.,TGTGCCAGTAGTATAGTAGGCCGGGAGGATAATGAGCAGTTCTTC,CASSIVGREDNEQFF